These 5 T cell receptor beta chains originate from one sample sequenced in a study of T cells in localized non-small cell lung cancer (dated by TCRdb to the early 2020s). The protocol used for the library was the immunoSEQ multiplex PCR assay. The immuneACCESS repertoire file appears here via TCRdb, limited to in-frame rearrangements. These files lack a portion of the clones; in checked studies, under half of the deficit traces to unresolved V genes, and the cause of the others is not known. The sample table holds 7,500 to 8,500 clones, of which 50% to 60% were seen once. Roughly 7.4% of the sample is taken by the ten largest. The sequencing here drew on lymph node tissue, taken before any cancer treatment. The origin of the receptors is a male donor older than 55 with stage I squamous cell lung carcinoma.

This clone appeared a few times. V gene TRBV5-1 combines with J gene TRBJ2-3, with 8 bases that match TRBD2. CDR3 length: 15 amino acids. Looked up from germline, CDR1 is SGHRS and CDR2 is YFSETQ. The ends lost 5 bases at V and 5 bases at J; junction bases unmatched: 10. DNA of the CDR3: TGCGCCAGCAGTGCTGCCAGCGGGAGAGGAGATACGCAGTATTTT. This gives the protein CASSAASGRGDTQYF.

The J gene is TRBJ1-2, the V gene TRBV18; D is unclear. Germline V CDR1 and CDR2: KGHSH, LQKENI. The CDR3 has 12 amino acids. Trimming removed 5 bases from V and 2 bases from J, with 6 bases in between. The chain's CDR3 is CASSAGNYGYTF. CDR3 DNA: TGTGCCAGCTCAGCCGGGAACTATGGCTACACCTTC.

By frequency in the sample, this clone is medium-sized. The gene calls are TRBV6-8 and TRBJ1-4; TRBD1 aligns across 8 bases. Germline values: CDR1 MNHGY, CDR2 SAAAGT. V dropped 6 bases and J dropped 7; count of bases not matched to a gene: 10. CDR3 size: 15 residues. In DNA, the CDR3 is TGTGCCAGCAGCGCATATGACAGGGGTGGTGAAAAACTGTTTTTT. Protein: CASSAYDRGGEKLFF.

This clone is a singleton in its sample. This chain uses TRBV12-5 with TRBJ2-7; D remains ambiguous. The CDR3 runs to 12 residues. Trimming took 7 bases from V and 5 from J, leaving 12 bases between them. Germline CDR1 reads LGHNT; CDR2 reads FRNRAP. CDR3 sequence (DNA): TGTGCTAGTGCCCACGACGGGCACGAGCAGTACTTC. Translating it yields CASAHDGHEQYF.

In this sample, this clone turned up a few times. The chain carries TRBV15 and TRBJ2-1; no clear D gene. The V end lost 0 bases, the J end lost 3 bases, and 9 bases lay between the germline ends. Looked up from germline, CDR1 is LNHNV and CDR2 is YYDKDF (reference sequence). This CDR3 region has 15 residues. CDR3 residues: CATSRDHGNYNEQFF. DNA for the CDR3: TGTGCCACCAGCAGAGATCATGGCAACTACAATGAGCAGTTCTTC.